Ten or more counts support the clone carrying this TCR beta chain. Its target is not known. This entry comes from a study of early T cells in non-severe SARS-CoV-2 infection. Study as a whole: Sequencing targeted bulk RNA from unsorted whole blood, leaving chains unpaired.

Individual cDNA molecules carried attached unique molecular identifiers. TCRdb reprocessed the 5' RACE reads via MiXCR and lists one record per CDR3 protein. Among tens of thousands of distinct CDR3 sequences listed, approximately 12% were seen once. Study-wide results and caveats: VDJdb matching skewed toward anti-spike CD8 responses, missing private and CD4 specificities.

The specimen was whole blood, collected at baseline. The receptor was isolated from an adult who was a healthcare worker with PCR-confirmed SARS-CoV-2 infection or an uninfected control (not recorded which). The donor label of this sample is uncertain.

The CDR3 sequence: CAATNSGRANEQFF. In DNA, the CDR3 is TGTGCCGCCACTAATAGCGGGAGGGCCAATGAGCAGTTCTTC. This chain connects TRBV12-3 or TRBV12-4 to TRBJ2-1, with TRBD2 identical over 11 bases. The CDR3 runs 14 residues. The junction had 9 bases not matched to a gene; V was cut back by 11 bases and J by 6 bases.